The 21 T cell receptor beta chains below all came from one sample that was sequenced in a study of blood T cell repertoires in COVID-19. Clones were read by immunoSEQ multiplex PCR, and TCRdb kept only the in-frame ones, dropping some. The sample carries about 260,000 clones, more than 85% recorded once. The sequencing input was peripheral blood. These receptor sequences come from a woman in her fifties or sixties with COVID-19, enrolled during active disease.

The V and J genes are TRBV5-1 and TRBJ2-7, with TRBD2 identical over 9 bases. V dropped 0 bases and J dropped 7; count of bases not matched to a gene: 5. The CDR3 contains 14 residues. Looked up from germline, CDR1 is SGHRS and CDR2 is YFSETQ. The CDR3 is CASSLVAGAREQYF. As DNA, the CDR3 is TGCGCCAGCAGCTTGGTAGCGGGAGCGCGGGAGCAGTACTTC.

The chain has TRBV19 and TRBJ2-7; 7 positions match TRBD1. The CDR3 runs to 17 residues. Germline values: CDR1 LNHDA, CDR2 SQIVND (reference sequence). Trimming took 2 bases from V and 1 from J; bases not matched to a gene: 11. CDR3 sequence: CASSITLGTEKSYEQYF. The CDR3 nucleotides are TGTGCCAGTAGTATAACGCTCGGGACAGAGAAATCCTACGAGCAGTACTTC.

The V call is TRBV25-1, the J call TRBJ1-2; 7 nucleotides line up with TRBD1. Trimming cost V 9 bases and J 4 bases; bases outside gene matches: 5. The germline CDR1 and CDR2 sequences are MGHDK and SYGVNS. The CDR3 extends over 12 amino acids. CDR3 loop: CASKGASYGYTF. DNA of the CDR3: TGTGCCAGTAAGGGGGCGAGCTATGGCTACACCTTC.

The genes are TRBV3-1 (or the pseudogene TRBV3-2) and TRBJ2-1; 8 nucleotides match TRBD2. Germline V gene sequence: CDR1 LGHDT, CDR2 YNNKEL (reference sequence). V gave up 2 bases and J gave up 8 bases; unmatched junction bases: 8. The CDR3 consists of 15 residues. The DNA of the CDR3 is TGTGCCAGCAGCCAACCATCCGGGGGGGACGATGAGCAGTTCTTC. Its translation is CASSQPSGGDDEQFF.

The chain employs TRBV27 and TRBJ2-1, with D possibly TRBD1 on 6 matching bases. The CDR3 covers 15 residues. Trimming removed 4 bases from V and 9 bases from J, with 19 bases in between. Germline V lookup: CDR1 MNHEY, CDR2 SMNVEV (reference sequence). CDR3 in DNA: TGTGCCAGCAGTTCTCGCGGATTAGGGACAAGTGAGCAGTTCTTC. Its protein product is CASSSRGLGTSEQFF.

The chain is built from TRBV5-1 and TRBJ1-4; 7 bases are a match to TRBD1. The V gene's germline CDR1 is SGHRS and CDR2 YFSETQ. Trimming at V came to 4 bases and at J to 2 bases, leaving 5 bases not matched to a gene. The CDR3 runs 15 residues. This CDR3 reads CASSASTGTNEKLFF. CDR3 bases: TGCGCCAGCAGCGCTTCGACAGGGACTAATGAAAAACTGTTTTTT. The full variable domain, completed using reference TRBV5-1 and TRBJ1-4, is KAGVTQTPRYLIKTRGQQVTLSCSPISGHRSVSWYQQTPGQGLQFLFEYFSETQRNKGNFPGRFSGRQFSNSRSEMNVSTLELGDSALYLCASSASTGTNEKLFFGSGTQLSVL.

V is TRBV6-6 and J is TRBJ1-2, with unresolved D. The CDR3 runs to 14 residues. Trimming removed 2 bases from V and 7 bases from J, with 14 bases in between. Germline CDR1 reads MNHNY; CDR2 reads SVGAGI (reference sequence). Here the CDR3 reads CASSYGYLGGGYTF. The CDR3 DNA reads as TGTGCCAGCAGTTACGGGTACCTCGGCGGTGGCTACACCTTC.

The chain carries TRBV19 and TRBJ2-2; weak D call: TRBD2 (6 bases). Germline V gives CDR1 LNHDA, CDR2 SQIVND (reference sequence). V lost 5 bases to trimming and J lost 7 bases, with 14 bases between them. This CDR3 contains 14 residues. In DNA, the CDR3 is TGTGCCAGTAGTCGGGGAGGTCCGATCGGGGAGCTGTTTTTT. As protein: CASSRGGPIGELFF.

The chain links TRBV2 to TRBJ2-1; D remains ambiguous. V was pared by 4 bases and J by 9 bases, with 13 bases between. The CDR3 totals 13 residues. Germline CDR1 is SNHLY and CDR2 is FYNNEI. CDR3 sequence: CASSGELFGEQFF. The CDR3, as DNA: TGTGCCAGCAGTGGTGAGCTCTTCGGTGAGCAGTTCTTC.

V and J are TRBV5-1 and TRBJ1-5, with D hard to call. Germline V gene data show CDR1 as SGHRS and CDR2 as YFSETQ. The CDR3 is made up of 13 amino acids. The ends were cut back, 0 bases at V and 7 bases at J, with 8 bases in the middle. Here the CDR3 reads CASSLAEGQPQHF. Here the CDR3 DNA reads TGCGCCAGCAGCTTGGCCGAGGGACAGCCCCAGCATTTT.

The V call is TRBV7-9, the J call TRBJ1-2; 7 nucleotides match TRBD1. V shed 3 bases, J shed 1 base, and the junction held 8 bases outside the gene matches. The CDR3 runs 16 residues. Germline CDR1 is SEHNR and CDR2 is FQNEAQ (reference sequence). The CDR3 sequence: CASSFLSGGGNYGYTF. The CDR3 coding sequence is TGTGCCAGCAGCTTCCTATCAGGGGGTGGTAACTATGGCTACACCTTC.

The chain carries TRBV7-8 and TRBJ1-1, with D tentatively TRBD1 (5 bases). V lost 2 bases to trimming and J lost 1 base, with 14 bases between them. The CDR3 covers 16 residues. In germline, CDR1 is SGHVS, CDR2 FQNEAQ. CDR3 protein: CASSLSTGWENTEAFF. DNA of the CDR3: TGTGCCAGCAGCTTATCTACAGGATGGGAGAACACTGAAGCTTTCTTT.

The chain combines TRBV28 with TRBJ2-7; D is perhaps TRBD2 (5 bases). Germline V gene sequence: CDR1 MDHEN, CDR2 SYDVKM. The CDR3 has 15 amino acids. V was shortened by 3 bases and J by 5 bases, with 17 bases between the two germline ends. In nucleotides, the CDR3 is TGTGCCAGCAGTTTTGTGGGAGCGATGTACAACGAGCAGTACTTC. Its protein is CASSFVGAMYNEQYF.

This chain connects TRBV19 to TRBJ2-3, with TRBD1 matching 9 bases. CDR3 length: 14 residues. Germline V gene data show CDR1 as LNHDA and CDR2 as SQIVND (reference sequence). V shed 7 bases and J 3 bases; nucleotides not matched to a gene: 5. The CDR3 coding sequence is TGTGCCAGTACTGTGGGGACAGGGACAGATACGCAGTATTTT. It codes for CASTVGTGTDTQYF. The full variable domain, with the rest looked up from reference TRBV19 and TRBJ2-3, is DGGITQSPKYLFRKEGQNVTLSCEQNLNHDAMYWYRQDPGQGLRLIYYSQIVNDFQKGDIAEGYSVSREKKESFPLTVTSAQKNPTAFYLCASTVGTGTDTQYFGPGTRLTVL.

V and J are TRBV12-3 or TRBV12-4 and TRBJ1-5, with 7 bases that match TRBD1. The CDR3 sequence is 13 residues long. Trimming at V came to 6 bases and at J to 7 bases, leaving 6 bases not matched to a gene. The CDR3 region is CASSDTGDQPQHF. In DNA form, the CDR3 reads TGTGCCAGCAGCGATACAGGGGACCAGCCCCAGCATTTT.

This chain joins TRBV27 and TRBJ2-5; D may be TRBD1 (5 bases). Germline CDR1 and CDR2: MNHEY and SMNVEV (reference sequence). The CDR3 totals 13 residues. With 7 bases removed from V and 5 bases from J, the gap between germline ends came to 14 bases. The CDR3 sequence is CASNGRGRETQYF. Here the CDR3 DNA reads TGTGCCAGCAATGGAAGGGGAAGGGAGACCCAGTACTTC.

This clone was seen only once. The genes are TRBV9 and TRBJ2-2; D may be TRBD1 (6 bases). CDR3 length: 16 residues. CDR1 SGDLS and CDR2 YYNGEE come from the germline V gene. The V gene lost 4 bases and the J gene lost 4 bases, with 17 bases spanning the gap. The CDR3 nucleotides are TGTGCCAGCAGCCTTCAAACAGGGAGTGCCACCGGGGAGCTGTTTTTT. It specifies CASSLQTGSATGELFF. Variable domain in full (rest from reference TRBV9 and TRBJ2-2): DSGVTQTPKHLITATGQRVTLRCSPRSGDLSVYWYQQSLDQGLQFLIQYYNGEERAKGNILERFSAQQFPDLHSELNLSSLELGDSALYFCASSLQTGSATGELFFGEGSRLTVL.

The V call is TRBV30, the J call TRBJ2-1, with a possible D match to TRBD2 (5 bases). The V end was cut by 7 bases, the J end by 7 bases, with 17 bases between. Germline CDR1 is GTSNPN and CDR2 is SVGIG (reference sequence). The CDR3 totals 13 residues. The CDR3 nucleotides read TGTGCCTCGGACTGGCTCGTCGTAAATGAGCAGTTCTTC. This codes for CASDWLVVNEQFF.

In this sample, this clone turned up many times. Other DNA variants within this sample encode the same CDR3. This sequence joins TRBV9 and TRBJ1-5; 9 bases match TRBD1. V shed 3 bases and J 5 bases; nucleotides not matched to a gene: 6. This CDR3 has 15 residues. The germline gives CDR1 SGDLS, CDR2 YYNGEE. The DNA for the CDR3 is TGTGCCAGCAGCGCCGGACAGGGGAGAGATCAGCCCCAGCATTTT. The encoded protein is CASSAGQGRDQPQHF.

The rearrangement uses TRBV6-6 and TRBJ1-2, with TRBD1 matching over 7 bases. This CDR3 is 14 amino acids long. V trimming: 7 bases; J trimming: 3 bases; junction bases outside the gene matches: 8. Germline CDR1 is MNHNY and CDR2 is SVGAGI (reference sequence). The CDR3 DNA is TGTGCCAGCACCGAACAGGGGCGAGACTATGGCTACACCTTC. It is translated as CASTEQGRDYGYTF.

The CDR3 loop reads CASSEVAGSGNTIYF. The CDR3 DNA is TGTGCCAGCAGTGAAGTGGCAGGGTCCGGAAACACCATATATTTT. The J gene is TRBJ1-3, the V gene TRBV6-1; D possibly corresponds to TRBD1 (5 bases). The germline V gene has CDR1 MNHNS and CDR2 SASEGT. V was clipped by 1 base and J by 4 bases, with 11 bases between them. The length of the CDR3 is 15 residues.